The 30 T cell receptor beta chains below all came from one sample that was sequenced in a study of T-cell reconstitution after alpha-beta-depleted transplantation in children. During its preparation, the TCRbeta library received unique molecular identifiers. TCRdb passed the PCR reads through MiXCR, listing each CDR3 protein once. The table has about 420,000 distinct CDR3 sequences, 15% to 20% seen once; the top ten hold under 30%. The material sequenced was PBMCs, mostly from graft donor cells, taken 360 days after TCRalphabeta/CD19-depleted stem cell transplant. The receptors originated from a boy in the first two years of life who had a stem cell transplant for Wiskott-Aldrich syndrome, so the T cells may come from the graft donor.

V gene TRBV7-2 combines with J gene TRBJ2-1, with 13 bases identical to TRBD2. This CDR3 is built from 16 residues. V dropped 4 bases and J dropped 7; count of bases not matched to a gene: 7. Germline CDR1 is SGHTA and CDR2 is FQGNSA. The CDR3 sequence is CASSSRTSGSWNEQFF. CDR3 bases: TGTGCCAGCAGCTCTAGGACTAGCGGGAGTTGGAATGAGCAGTTCTTC.

The genes are TRBV6-1 and TRBJ1-3, with D possibly being TRBD1 (6 bases). CDR1 MNHNS and CDR2 SASEGT come from the germline V gene. CDR3 length equals 15 residues. The V end was cut by 6 bases, the J end by 0 bases, with 12 bases between. This CDR3 reads CASRNDRSSGNTIYF. The DNA of the CDR3 is TGTGCCAGCAGAAACGACAGGAGCTCTGGAAACACCATATATTTT.

This clonotype was recorded at least ten times. This chain uses TRBV29-1 with TRBJ2-2, with D possibly being TRBD1 (6 bases). Germline V gene data show CDR1 as SQVTM and CDR2 as ANQGSEA. V was shortened by 5 bases and J by 7 bases, with 11 bases between the two germline ends. This CDR3 is 12 amino acids long. The CDR3 sequence is CSVRRGGGELFF. Written as DNA, the CDR3 is TGCAGCGTTAGACGAGGGGGCGGGGAGCTGTTTTTT.

The J gene is TRBJ2-1, the V gene TRBV27; either TRBD1 or TRBD2 may fit D (6 bases each). Trimming took 2 bases from V and 9 from J, leaving 17 bases between them. CDR1 and CDR2 (germline): MNHEY, SMNVEV (reference sequence). The CDR3 sequence is 15 residues long. The CDR3 reads CASSLRGAHGSEQFF. In nucleotides, the CDR3 is TGTGCCAGCAGTTTAAGGGGGGCCCATGGTAGTGAGCAGTTCTTC.

In this sample, this clonotype turned up a few times. The gene calls are TRBV7-2 and TRBJ1-4; TRBD1 matches at 8 bases. Germline CDR1 and CDR2: SGHTA and FQGNSA. Unmatched junction bases numbered 4, after V lost 4 bases and J lost 3 bases. This CDR3 spans 15 amino acids. In nucleotides, the CDR3 is TGTGCCAGCAGCTCCGGGGACAGGTCTAATGAAAAACTGTTTTTT. Protein sequence: CASSSGDRSNEKLFF.

This sequence joins TRBV12-3 or TRBV12-4 and TRBJ1-5; TRBD1 matches at 7 bases. The CDR3 sequence is 15 residues long. Trimming at V came to 6 bases and at J to 4 bases, leaving 9 bases not matched to a gene. CDR3 residues: CASRRRQGINQPQHF. In DNA form, the CDR3 reads TGTGCCAGCAGGCGAAGACAGGGAATTAATCAGCCCCAGCATTTT.

A note on this clonotype: Mismatch with germline at one junction end may stem from a read error. The rearrangement joins TRBV10-3 to TRBJ2-7; D gene unclear. The germline gives CDR1 ENHRY, CDR2 SYGVKD. CDR3 length: 13 residues. CDR3: CAIGESDSYEQYF. CDR3 DNA sequence: TGTGCCATCGGTGAGTCAGACTCCTACGAGCAGTACTTC.

V gene TRBV20-1 combines with J gene TRBJ2-7; D assignment may be TRBD1 or TRBD2 (6 bases each). CDR3 length equals 13 residues. Germline values: CDR1 DFQATT, CDR2 SNEGSKA (reference sequence). V was clipped by 0 bases and J by 6 bases, with 12 bases between them. The CDR3 loop reads CSARDLEGGEQYF. CDR3 DNA: TGCAGTGCTAGAGATCTAGAGGGGGGCGAGCAGTACTTC.

This chain uses TRBV21-1 with TRBJ2-2; the table's D gene call, TRBD1, was not cross checked with the DNA. TRBV21-1 is marked as a pseudogene. The CDR3 sequence is 16 residues long. DNA for the CDR3: TGTGCCAGCAGCAAAAGGGGCGACCCCTCACCCGGGGAGCTGTTTTTT. This sequence encodes CASSKRGDPSPGELFF.

This clonotype turned up a few times. The chain links TRBV7-9 to TRBJ2-3; 13 bases match TRBD2. Germline V lookup: CDR1 SEHNR, CDR2 FQNEAQ (reference sequence). The trim removed 5 bases at V and 4 bases at J, leaving 9 bases unmatched. The CDR3 loop spans 17 amino acids. CDR3 in DNA: TGTGCCAGCAGCGGAAGGACTAGCGGGAGTTTCCCAGATACGCAGTATTTT. Its translation: CASSGRTSGSFPDTQYF.

The chain is built from TRBV20-1 and TRBJ2-3; D is possibly TRBD1 (5 bases). The CDR3 loop spans 14 amino acids. Trimming took 1 base from V and 0 from J, leaving 8 bases between them. CDR1 DFQATT and CDR2 SNEGSKA come from the germline V gene (reference sequence). The CDR3 nucleotides read TGCAGTGCTAGAGTGGCAGGGAGCACAGATACGCAGTATTTT. Residues: CSARVAGSTDTQYF.

The sample holds a few counts of this clonotype. This chain joins TRBV6-1 and TRBJ2-3; D not resolved. The germline V gene has CDR1 MNHNS and CDR2 SASEGT. The CDR3 runs to 14 residues. Trimming left V 7 bases short and J 2 bases short, with 13 bases between. The DNA for the CDR3 is TGTGCCAGCAAATCGGTTTTCCCCACAGATACGCAGTATTTT. Translation gives CASKSVFPTDTQYF.

This sequence joins TRBV12-3 or TRBV12-4 and TRBJ2-1; D could derive from TRBD1 or TRBD2 (5 bases each). Trimming left V 2 bases short and J 11 bases short, with 16 bases between. The CDR3 runs to 14 residues. The CDR3, as DNA: TGTGCCAGCAGTTTACACCTACCGGGACCAAAGCAGTTCTTC. This codes for CASSLHLPGPKQFF.

The chain employs TRBV4-3 and TRBJ2-1, with 8 bases that match TRBD2. V lost 4 bases and J lost 0; bases outside the gene matches: 14. The CDR3 totals 19 residues. Germline-derived CDR1 and CDR2 are LGHNA and YSLEER. Written as DNA, the CDR3 is TGCGCCAGCAGCCCCCTGGGTGGCGGGAGGTGGAGCTCCTACAATGAGCAGTTCTTC. It specifies CASSPLGGGRWSSYNEQFF.

The chain combines TRBV10-3 with TRBJ2-5, with D uncertain. The CDR3 has 13 amino acids. From germline, CDR1 is ENHRY and CDR2 SYGVKD. The V end was cut by 6 bases, the J end by 5 bases, with 13 bases between. DNA for the CDR3: TGTGCCATCAGCCCCGGCATAGGGGAGACCCAGTACTTC. This gives the protein CAISPGIGETQYF.

J is TRBJ2-3 and V is TRBV4-1, with 9 bases that match TRBD1. The germline V gene encodes CDR1 MGHRA and CDR2 YSYEKL. V gave up 0 bases and J gave up 4 bases; unmatched junction bases: 8. This CDR3 spans 17 amino acids. The CDR3 bases are TGCGCCAGCAGCCAAGATGGGTCACAGGGGGCTGCAGATACGCAGTATTTT. The encoded protein is CASSQDGSQGAADTQYF.

This clonotype was seen more than once but under ten times. This rearrangement joins TRBV11-2 to TRBJ2-3, with TRBD2 matching over 12 bases. The CDR3 length is 18 residues. With 0 bases clipped from V and 2 bases from J, the junction kept 6 bases outside the gene matches. The germline V gene encodes CDR1 SGHAT and CDR2 FQNNGV. The CDR3 protein is CASSLERLAGGYTDTQYF. CDR3 sequence (DNA): TGTGCCAGCAGCTTAGAGCGGCTAGCGGGAGGGTACACAGATACGCAGTATTTT.

The rearrangement joins TRBV20-1 to TRBJ2-5; D not certain. The CDR3 loop spans 11 amino acids. Trimming removed 3 bases at V and 4 bases at J, with 6 bases between. CDR1 is DFQATT and CDR2 is SNEGSKA in the germline V gene (reference sequence). The CDR3: CSARQVETQYF. In DNA form, the CDR3 reads TGCAGTGCTAGGCAGGTAGAGACCCAGTACTTC.

The chain uses TRBV7-7 and TRBJ2-5; a weak D match, TRBD1 (5 bases). Germline loops: CDR1 SSHAT, CDR2 FNYEAQ (reference sequence). V lost 3 bases to trimming and J lost 3 bases, with 8 bases between them. CDR3 length: 13 amino acids. The DNA for the CDR3 is TGTGCCAGCAGCTTCCAGGGAAAAGAGACCCAGTACTTC. Translation gives CASSFQGKETQYF.

The chain has TRBV15 and TRBJ2-7; 9 bases fit TRBD2. The V gene end was trimmed by 5 bases and the J gene end by 5 bases; junction bases not matched to a gene: 16. From germline, CDR1 is LNHNV and CDR2 YYDKDF (reference sequence). The CDR3 spans 17 residues. CDR3 amino acids: CATSVRAGGKGGDEQYF. The CDR3 DNA is TGTGCCACCAGCGTAAGAGCGGGGGGAAAAGGAGGGGACGAGCAGTACTTC. Variable domain in full (rest from reference TRBV15 and TRBJ2-7): DAMVIQNPRYQVTQFGKPVTLSCSQTLNHNVMYWYQQKSSQAPKLLFHYYDKDFNNEADTPDNFQSRRPNTSFCFLDIRSPGLGDTAMYLCATSVRAGGKGGDEQYFGPGTRLTVT.

The rearrangement joins TRBV12-3 or TRBV12-4 to TRBJ1-1, with D possibly TRBD1 on 5 matching bases. Trimming took off 0 bases at V and 0 bases at J, with 8 bases between the two ends. The length of the CDR3 is 15 residues. CDR3 sequence: CASSLAGLLNTEAFF. CDR3 nucleotides: TGTGCCAGCAGTTTAGCGGGACTCCTGAACACTGAAGCTTTCTTT.

This clonotype was observed a handful of times. CDR3 sequence: CATSAWDNQETQYF. The DNA for the CDR3 is TGTGCCACCAGTGCCTGGGACAACCAAGAGACCCAGTACTTC. The V call is TRBV24-1, the J call TRBJ2-5; possible D gene TRBD1, 6 bases. Germline CDR1 is KGHDR and CDR2 is SFDVKD. The CDR3 length is 14 residues. Trimming shortened V by 5 bases and J by 0 bases, and 9 bases separated the two germline ends.

Many counts were recorded for this clonotype. J is TRBJ2-1 and V is TRBV7-9, with 9 bases matching TRBD2. The V segment lost 2 bases and the J segment 7 bases; nucleotides outside the gene matches: 6. Looked up from germline, CDR1 is SEHNR and CDR2 is FQNEAQ (reference sequence). The CDR3 sequence is 15 residues long. CDR3 coding DNA: TGTGCCAGCAGCTTACTTGGACTAGCGAGGAATGAGCAGTTCTTC. Its protein product is CASSLLGLARNEQFF.

Many counts were recorded for this clonotype. V gene TRBV9 combines with J gene TRBJ2-3, with 8 bases aligning to TRBD2. Germline trimming cut 3 bases from V and 0 bases from J; bases unmatched to any gene: 0. CDR1 and CDR2 from the germline V gene are SGDLS and YYNGEE. The CDR3 sequence is 14 residues long. DNA of the CDR3: TGTGCCAGCAGCGCTAGCGGGAGCACAGATACGCAGTATTTT. Translating gives CASSASGSTDTQYF. The complete variable domain, with remaining parts taken from reference TRBV9 and TRBJ2-3, reads DSGVTQTPKHLITATGQRVTLRCSPRSGDLSVYWYQQSLDQGLQFLIQYYNGEERAKGNILERFSAQQFPDLHSELNLSSLELGDSALYFCASSASGSTDTQYFGPGTRLTVL.

At least ten counts were recorded for this clonotype. This sequence joins TRBV12-3 or TRBV12-4 and TRBJ2-1, with 10 bases lining up with TRBD2. Trimming took 5 bases from V and 6 from J; bases not matched to a gene: 4. The CDR3 contains 14 residues. CDR3 amino acids: CASSARTSGNEQFF. CDR3 DNA: TGTGCCAGCAGTGCCCGGACTAGCGGCAATGAGCAGTTCTTC.

The chain is built from TRBV24-1 and TRBJ2-5; 7 bases are a match to TRBD1. The germline gives CDR1 KGHDR, CDR2 SFDVKD. V lost 3 bases, J lost 2 bases, and 5 bases stayed unmatched. The CDR3 runs to 15 residues. CDR3 DNA: TGTGCCACCAGTGATAGGACAGGTATTCAAGAGACCCAGTACTTC. Protein: CATSDRTGIQETQYF.

This clonotype was counted a few times. The chain joins TRBV5-1 to TRBJ2-7; the match to TRBD1 covers 7 bases. The CDR3 consists of 14 residues. Germline V CDR1 and CDR2: SGHRS, YFSETQ. Trimming cost V 2 bases and J 2 bases; bases outside gene matches: 4. As DNA, the CDR3 is TGCGCCAGCAGCTTAAGAGGACAGGCCTACGAGCAGTACTTC. It translates to CASSLRGQAYEQYF.

Ten or more counts support this clonotype. V and J are TRBV29-1 and TRBJ1-5, with TRBD1 identical over 8 bases. J was trimmed by 4 bases and V by 6 bases; bases with no gene match: 5. Germline V gives CDR1 SQVTM, CDR2 ANQGSEA. The CDR3 has 13 amino acids. The CDR3 DNA is TGCAGCGTAAAACAGGGGGTAAATCAGCCCCAGCATTTT. Translated, it gives CSVKQGVNQPQHF.

This clonotype was observed many times. The chain couples TRBV3-1 to TRBJ1-2, with D possibly TRBD1 on 6 matching bases. This CDR3 spans 14 amino acids. CDR1 LGHDT and CDR2 YNNKEL come from the germline V gene (reference sequence). Trimming stripped 1 base from V and 3 bases from J, with 9 bases between. The CDR3: CASSQGQDYYGYTF. CDR3 nucleotides: TGTGCCAGCAGCCAAGGACAGGATTACTATGGCTACACCTTC.

V and J are TRBV3-1 and TRBJ2-1; 8 bases fit TRBD2. This CDR3 is 16 amino acids long. CDR1 and CDR2 from the germline V gene are LGHDT and YNNKEL (reference sequence). Trimming cost V 3 bases and J 6 bases; bases outside gene matches: 10. CDR3 in amino acids: CASSQLGLGRLNEQFF. In DNA form, the CDR3 reads TGTGCCAGCAGCCAGTTGGGACTAGGCCGGCTCAATGAGCAGTTCTTC.